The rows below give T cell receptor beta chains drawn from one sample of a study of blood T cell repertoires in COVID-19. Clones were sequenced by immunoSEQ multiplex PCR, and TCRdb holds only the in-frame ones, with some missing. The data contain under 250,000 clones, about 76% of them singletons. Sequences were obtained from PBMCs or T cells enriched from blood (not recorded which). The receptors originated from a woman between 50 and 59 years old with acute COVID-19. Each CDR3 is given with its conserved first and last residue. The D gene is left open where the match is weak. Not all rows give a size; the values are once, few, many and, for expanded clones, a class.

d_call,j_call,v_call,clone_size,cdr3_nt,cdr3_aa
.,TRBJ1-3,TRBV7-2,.,TGTGCCAGCAGTCTTCAGGGCCTCTCTGGAAACACCATATATTTT,CASSLQGLSGNTIYF
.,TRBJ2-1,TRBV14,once,TGTGCCAGCAGCCAGATGATTCCGACAGAGAGTGAGCAGTTCTTC,CASSQMIPTESEQFF
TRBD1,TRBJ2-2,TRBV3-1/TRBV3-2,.,TGTGCCAGCAGCCGTCCCGGGACAGGGTCGAACACCGGGGAGCTGTTTTTT,CASSRPGTGSNTGELFF
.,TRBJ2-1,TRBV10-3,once,TGTGCCATCAGTGAGCCAGACTACTCCCATGAGCAGTTCTTC,CAISEPDYSHEQFF
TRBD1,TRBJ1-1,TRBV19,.,TGTGCCAGTAGTACGAGGGGAGACAGGGTAATACCGGTCACTGAAGCTTTCTTT,CASSTRGDRVIPVTEAFF
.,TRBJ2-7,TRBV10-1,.,TGCGCCAGCAGGGGGACTTCTTACGAGCAGTACTTC,CASRGTSYEQYF
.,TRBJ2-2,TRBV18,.,TGTGCCAGCTCAACGAGTGGACAGCCTTACACCGGGGAGCTGTTTTTT,CASSTSGQPYTGELFF
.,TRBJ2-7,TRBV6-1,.,TGTGCCAGCAGTTACGCAGGCGAGCAGTACTTC,CASSYAGEQYF
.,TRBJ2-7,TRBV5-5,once,TGTGCCAGCAGCTTGGCCCGCTACGAGCAGTACTTC,CASSLARYEQYF
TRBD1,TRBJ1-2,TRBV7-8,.,TGTGCCAGCAGCCGGACAGGCTATGGCTACACCTTC,CASSRTGYGYTF
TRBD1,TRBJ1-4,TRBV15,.,TGTGCCACCAGCTGGGACAGGGGGCAAGGGGAAAAACTGTTTTTT,CATSWDRGQGEKLFF
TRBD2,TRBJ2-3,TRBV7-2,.,TGTGCCAGCAGCTTAGAGAGTAGCGGGGTGTCTGATACGCAGTATTTT,CASSLESSGVSDTQYF
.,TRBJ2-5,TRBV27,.,TGTGCCAGCAGTCCTGGAGGGGTCGGGAACCAAGAGACCCAGTACTTC,CASSPGGVGNQETQYF
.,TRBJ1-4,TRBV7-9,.,TGTGCCAGCAGCTTATCGGACAGCGTTAATGAAAAACTGTTTTTT,CASSLSDSVNEKLFF
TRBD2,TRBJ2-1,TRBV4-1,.,TGCGCCAGCAGCCAAGAGGCAATTAGCGGGGGGTACAATGAGCAGTTCTTC,CASSQEAISGGYNEQFF
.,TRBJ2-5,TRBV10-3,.,TGTGCCATCAGTGATAGACGCAAGGAGGGCGGGGAGACCCAGTACTTC,CAISDRRKEGGETQYF
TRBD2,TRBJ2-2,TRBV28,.,TGTGCCATAACAAGCGGGAGGCTAAACACCGGGGAGCTGTTTTTT,CAITSGRLNTGELFF
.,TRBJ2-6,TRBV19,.,TGTGCCAGTAGTACGACCCCGGGACACCGCTCTGGGGCCAACGTCCTGACTTTC,CASSTTPGHRSGANVLTF
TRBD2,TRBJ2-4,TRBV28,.,TGTGCCAGCAGTCCAGCCCCGGGACTAAAGTTGGGCGGCATTCAGTACTTC,CASSPAPGLKLGGIQYF
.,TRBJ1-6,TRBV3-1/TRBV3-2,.,TGTGCCAGCAGCCAAGACCCAGGGAACAATTCACCCCTCCACTTT,CASSQDPGNNSPLHF
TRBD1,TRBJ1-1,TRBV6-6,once,TGTGCCAGCAGTCCCAGGGGACAGGTGAACACTGAAGCTTTCTTT,CASSPRGQVNTEAFF
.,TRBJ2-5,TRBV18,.,TGTGCCAGCTCACCTAACCCTAGAGGAGGAGAGACCCAGTACTTC,CASSPNPRGGETQYF
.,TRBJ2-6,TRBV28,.,TGTGCCAGCAGCCCCTCAGATGCAAGTGGGGCCAACGTCCTGACTTTC,CASSPSDASGANVLTF
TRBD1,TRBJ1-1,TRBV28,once,TGTGCCAGCAGTCGACAGGGACTCGGGACTGAAGCTTTCTTT,CASSRQGLGTEAFF
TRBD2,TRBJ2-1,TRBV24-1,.,TGTGCCACCAGTGAGCCGACTAGCGGTCGGGGCGATGAGCAGTTCTTC,CATSEPTSGRGDEQFF
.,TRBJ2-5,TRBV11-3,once,TGTGCCAGCAGCTTATCCCTCTCGACAGATGATCAAGAGACCCAGTACTTC,CASSLSLSTDDQETQYF
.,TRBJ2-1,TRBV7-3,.,TGTGCCAGCAGCTTAAATGGACAGACCTACAATGAGCAGTTCTTC,CASSLNGQTYNEQFF
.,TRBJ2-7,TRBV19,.,TGTGCCAGTAGTAGGCGACAATCCTACGAGCAGTACTTC,CASSRRQSYEQYF
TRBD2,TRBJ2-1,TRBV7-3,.,TGTGCCAGCAGCCGGACTAGCGGATACAATGAGCAGTTCTTC,CASSRTSGYNEQFF
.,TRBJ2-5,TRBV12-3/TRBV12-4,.,TGTGCCAGCAGTTTCTTCCAGGGGGAGACCCAGTACTTC,CASSFFQGETQYF
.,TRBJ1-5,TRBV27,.,TGTGCCAGCAGTTTAATCGGTCAGGGGTCGAATCAGCCCCAGCATTTT,CASSLIGQGSNQPQHF
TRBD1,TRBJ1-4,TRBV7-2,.,TGTGCCAGCAGCTTAGGGGACAGGCAGATTGAAAAACTGTTTTTT,CASSLGDRQIEKLFF
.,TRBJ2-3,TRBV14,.,TGTGCCAGCAGCCAAGGCCCTGGGTGGGGGCGCGTTGGTACGCAGTATTTT,CASSQGPGWGRVGTQYF
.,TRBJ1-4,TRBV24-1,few,TGTGCCACCAGTGACGCCTTTGTGTTCGGGAAAGGGGGGGTTTTT,CATSDAFVFGKGGVF
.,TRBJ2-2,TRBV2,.,TGTGCCAGCAGTGCCAGGGGAGAATCTCCCACCGGGGAGCTGTTTTTT,CASSARGESPTGELFF
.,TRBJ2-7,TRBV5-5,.,TGTGCCAGCAGCTTACCCTTAGGCCTCCCGGGCGGGACCAACGAGCAGTACTTC,CASSLPLGLPGGTNEQYF
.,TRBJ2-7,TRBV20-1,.,TGCAGTGCTAGTCGGTCAGGGGCATCCTACGAGCAGTACTTC,CSASRSGASYEQYF
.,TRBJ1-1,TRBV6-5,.,TGTGCCAGCAGGGGAGGGGGTCCAGGGCAACTGCAAGCTTTCTTT,CASRGGGPGQLQAFF
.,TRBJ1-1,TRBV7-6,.,TGTGCCAGCAGCTTAGGCCCGCGCACTGAAGCTTTCTTT,CASSLGPRTEAFF
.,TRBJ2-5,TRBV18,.,TGTGCCAGCTCACCCCTGCTAGAGCACGGGGAGACCCAGTACTTC,CASSPLLEHGETQYF
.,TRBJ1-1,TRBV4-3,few,TGCGCCAGCAGCCAAGATTGCGGTGCGGCGGTTTCGGACACTGAAGCTTTCTTT,CASSQDCGAAVSDTEAFF
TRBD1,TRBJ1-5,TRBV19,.,TGTGCCAGTAGTATAGAGGGAGACAGGGGGCCTTATCAGCCCCAGCATTTT,CASSIEGDRGPYQPQHF
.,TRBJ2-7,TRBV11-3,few,TGTGCCAGCAGCTTAGGTCCGGTCCACGAGCAGTACTTC,CASSLGPVHEQYF
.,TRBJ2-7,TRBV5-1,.,TGCGCCAGCAGCTTGGTACAGGCTCCCTACGAGCAGTACTTC,CASSLVQAPYEQYF
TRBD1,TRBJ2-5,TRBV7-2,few,TGTGCCAGCAGCTCCCAGGGACAGGAAGAGACCCAGTACTTC,CASSSQGQEETQYF
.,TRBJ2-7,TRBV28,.,TGTGCCAGCAGTTTAAATTTGGGGGGTCGGTACGAGCAGTACTTC,CASSLNLGGRYEQYF
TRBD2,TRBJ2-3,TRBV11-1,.,TGTGCCAGCAGCGCCCCTAGCGGGGGGTCGTATTTT,CASSAPSGGSYF
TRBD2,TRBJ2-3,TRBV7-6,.,TGTGCCAGCAGCCCCCGGTCTAGCGGAGCAGGAGATACGCAGTATTTT,CASSPRSSGAGDTQYF
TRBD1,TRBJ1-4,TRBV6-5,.,TGTGCCAGCAGTCCGCGGGACAGGGCCCCTGAAAAACTGTTTTTT,CASSPRDRAPEKLFF
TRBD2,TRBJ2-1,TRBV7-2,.,TGTGCCAGCAGCTCCTACTTAGCGGGAGACAATGAGCAGTTCTTC,CASSSYLAGDNEQFF
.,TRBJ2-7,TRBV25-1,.,TGTGCCAGCGGGGCCTCCTACGAGCAGTACTTC,CASGASYEQYF
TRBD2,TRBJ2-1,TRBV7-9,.,TGTGCCAGCAGCTTATCTAGCGGGGTCATAGTAAACAATGAGCAGTTCTTC,CASSLSSGVIVNNEQFF
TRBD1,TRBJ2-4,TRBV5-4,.,TGTGCCAGCAGCGTCGACCGGGACAGGGGCTGGAACATTCAGTACTTC,CASSVDRDRGWNIQYF